This TCR beta chain emerged from a study of T-cell reconstitution after alpha-beta-depleted transplantation in children. Unmatched junction bases numbered 13, after V lost 6 bases and J lost 4 bases. Germline values: CDR1 DFQATT, CDR2 SNEGSKA (reference sequence). The CDR3 runs to 16 residues. Unique molecular identifiers were used in preparing the TCRbeta library. TCRdb itself ran the PCR reads through MiXCR, one entry per CDR3 protein. The table includes 200,000 or so distinct CDR3 sequences, around 5.9% detected once. This clonotype was observed many times. Here the sequenced sample was PBMCs, taken before TCRalphabeta/CD19-depleted stem cell transplant. This sequence originates from a girl under three years old with combined immunodeficiency, due to receive a stem cell transplant. The chain has TRBV20-1 and TRBJ2-1; 9 bases agree with TRBD2. Here the CDR3 DNA reads TGCAGTGCCAGCGGACTCGGACTAGCGAGATACAATGAGCAGTTCTTC. Its protein is CSASGLGLARYNEQFF.